This T cell receptor beta chain was sequenced for a study of blood T cell repertoires in COVID-19. Looking at the study overall: COVID-19 samples from acute and convalescent phases originated in the United States, Italy and Spain. Sources were T cells, B-cell-depleted T cells, or PBMCs; the material itself was cDNA or gDNA.

Original processing notes: Estimation of nucleated cell counts was performed using reference gene primer amplification. This table comes from immunoSEQ multiplex PCR, and its TCRdb copy is limited to in-frame clones, with some not included. V, J and clone size reflect that table, while D and trimming were determined from the DNA. The table records 65,000 to 95,000 clones, 85% to 90% of them present only once. The V and J ends lost 4 bases and 2 bases, in that order; junction bases with no gene match: 3. The germline gives CDR1 LGHDT, CDR2 YNNKEL (reference sequence). This CDR3 contains 15 residues. On this clone: Within the sample, other DNA sequences also encode this same CDR3.

V and J are TRBV3-1 (or the pseudogene TRBV3-2) and TRBJ2-1, with TRBD2 matching 9 bases. The sequence came from a man aged 45-65 years with active COVID-19. The sample was peripheral blood. The CDR3 region has the DNA TGTGCCAGCAGCCCGAGCGGGGGGCCCTACAATGAGCAGTTCTTC. The encoded protein is CASSPSGGPYNEQFF.